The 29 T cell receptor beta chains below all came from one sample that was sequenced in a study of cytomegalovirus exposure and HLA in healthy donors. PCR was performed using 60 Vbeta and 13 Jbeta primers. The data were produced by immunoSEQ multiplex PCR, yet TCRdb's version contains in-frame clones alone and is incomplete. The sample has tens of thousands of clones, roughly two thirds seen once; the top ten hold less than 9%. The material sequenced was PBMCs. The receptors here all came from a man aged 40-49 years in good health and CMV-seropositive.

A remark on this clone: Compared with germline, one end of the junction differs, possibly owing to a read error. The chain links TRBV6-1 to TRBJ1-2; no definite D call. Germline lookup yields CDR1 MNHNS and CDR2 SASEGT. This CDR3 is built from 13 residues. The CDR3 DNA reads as TGTGCCAGCAGTGGTGGGTCGACGCGGGTTGACCCCTTC. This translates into CASSGGSTRVDPF.

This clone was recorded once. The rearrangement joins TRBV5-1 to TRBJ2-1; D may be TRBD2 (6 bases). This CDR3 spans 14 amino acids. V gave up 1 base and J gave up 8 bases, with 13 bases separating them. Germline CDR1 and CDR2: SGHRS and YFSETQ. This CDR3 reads CASSLNTGVDEQFF. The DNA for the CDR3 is TGCGCCAGCAGCTTGAATACGGGAGTCGATGAGCAGTTCTTC.

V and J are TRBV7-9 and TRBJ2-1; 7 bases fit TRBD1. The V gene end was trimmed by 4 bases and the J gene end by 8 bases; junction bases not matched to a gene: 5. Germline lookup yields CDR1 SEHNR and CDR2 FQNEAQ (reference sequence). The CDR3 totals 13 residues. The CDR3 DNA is TGTGCCAGCAGCTCAGACAGGGCCTATGAGCAGTTCTTC. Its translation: CASSSDRAYEQFF.

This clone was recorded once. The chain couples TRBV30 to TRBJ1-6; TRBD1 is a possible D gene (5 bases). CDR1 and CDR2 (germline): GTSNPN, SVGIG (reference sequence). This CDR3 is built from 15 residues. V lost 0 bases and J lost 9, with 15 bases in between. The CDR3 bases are TGTGCCTGGAGTGTGGACATTCGTTCGAGTTCACCCCTCCACTTT. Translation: CAWSVDIRSSSPLHF.

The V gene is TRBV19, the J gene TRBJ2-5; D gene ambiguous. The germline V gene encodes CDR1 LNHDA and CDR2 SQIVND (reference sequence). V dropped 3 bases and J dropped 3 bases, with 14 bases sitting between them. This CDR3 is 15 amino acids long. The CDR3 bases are TGTGCCAGTAGTATTTGGAGTACGGAAAAAGAGACCCAGTACTTC. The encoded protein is CASSIWSTEKETQYF. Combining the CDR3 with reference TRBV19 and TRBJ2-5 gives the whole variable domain DGGITQSPKYLFRKEGQNVTLSCEQNLNHDAMYWYRQDPGQGLRLIYYSQIVNDFQKGDIAEGYSVSREKKESFPLTVTSAQKNPTAFYLCASSIWSTEKETQYFGPGTRLLVL.

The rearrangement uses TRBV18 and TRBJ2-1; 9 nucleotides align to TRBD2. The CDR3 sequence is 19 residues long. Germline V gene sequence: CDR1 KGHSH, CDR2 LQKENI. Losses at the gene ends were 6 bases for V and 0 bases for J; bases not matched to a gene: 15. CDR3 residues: CASSPGVTSGRHSYNEQFF. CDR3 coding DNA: TGTGCCAGCTCGCCAGGGGTCACTAGCGGGCGCCACTCCTACAATGAGCAGTTCTTC.

CDR3 DNA sequence: TGTGCCAGCAGCTTATCAGGGTTCACCGGGGAGCTGTTTTTT. Translation gives CASSLSGFTGELFF. The V call is TRBV7-2, the J call TRBJ2-2; D may be TRBD1 (5 bases). The CDR3 runs to 14 residues. V dropped 2 bases and J dropped 4 bases, with 8 bases sitting between them. CDR1 and CDR2 from the germline V gene are SGHTA and FQGNSA. The full variable domain, rest sourced from reference TRBV7-2 and TRBJ2-2, is GAGVSQSPSNKVTEKGKDVELRCDPISGHTALYWYRQSLGQGLEFLIYFQGNSAPDKSGLPSDRFSAERTGGSVSTLTIQRTQQEDSAVYLCASSLSGFTGELFFGEGSRLTVL.

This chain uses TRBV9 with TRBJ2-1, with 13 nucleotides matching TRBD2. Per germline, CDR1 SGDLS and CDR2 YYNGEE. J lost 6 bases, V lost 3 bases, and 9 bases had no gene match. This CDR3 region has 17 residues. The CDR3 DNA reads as TGTGCCAGCAGCGCCCGACTAGCGGGAGGCGCCAGCAATGAGCAGTTCTTC. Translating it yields CASSARLAGGASNEQFF.

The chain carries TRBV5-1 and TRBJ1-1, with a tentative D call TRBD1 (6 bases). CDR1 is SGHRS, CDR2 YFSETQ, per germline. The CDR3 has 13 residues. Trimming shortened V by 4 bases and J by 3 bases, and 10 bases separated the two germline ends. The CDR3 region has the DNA TGCGCCAGCAGCGTACAGGGCCACACTGAAGCTTTCTTT. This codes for CASSVQGHTEAFF.

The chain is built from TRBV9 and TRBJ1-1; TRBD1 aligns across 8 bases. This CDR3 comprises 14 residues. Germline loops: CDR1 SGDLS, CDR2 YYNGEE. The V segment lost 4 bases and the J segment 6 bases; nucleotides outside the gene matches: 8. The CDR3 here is CASSSRTGSPEAFF. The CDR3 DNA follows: TGTGCCAGCAGCTCGCGGACAGGGAGCCCTGAAGCTTTCTTT.

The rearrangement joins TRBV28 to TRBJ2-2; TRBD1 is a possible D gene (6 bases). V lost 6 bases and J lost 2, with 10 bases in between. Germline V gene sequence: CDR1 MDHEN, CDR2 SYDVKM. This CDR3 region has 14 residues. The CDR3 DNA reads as TGTGCCAGCAGGCCGGGACAAAACACCGGGGAGCTGTTTTTT. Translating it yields CASRPGQNTGELFF.

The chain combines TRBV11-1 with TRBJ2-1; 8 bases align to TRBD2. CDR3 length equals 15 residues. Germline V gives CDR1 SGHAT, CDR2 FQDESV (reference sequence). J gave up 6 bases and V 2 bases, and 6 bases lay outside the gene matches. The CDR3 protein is CASSLFMTSANEQFF. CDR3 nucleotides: TGTGCCAGCAGCTTATTCATGACTAGCGCCAATGAGCAGTTCTTC.

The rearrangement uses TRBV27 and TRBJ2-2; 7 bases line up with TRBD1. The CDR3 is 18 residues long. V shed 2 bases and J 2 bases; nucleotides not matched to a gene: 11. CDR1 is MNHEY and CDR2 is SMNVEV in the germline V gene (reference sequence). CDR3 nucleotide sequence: TGTGCCAGCAGTTTAAGGCTAATTGGGACAGCAAACACCGGGGAGCTGTTTTTT. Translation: CASSLRLIGTANTGELFF.

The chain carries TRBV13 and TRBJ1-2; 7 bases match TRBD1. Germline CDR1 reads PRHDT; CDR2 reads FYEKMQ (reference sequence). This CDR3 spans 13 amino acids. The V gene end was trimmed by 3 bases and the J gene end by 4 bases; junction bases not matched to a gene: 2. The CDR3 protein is CASSFRDSYGYTF. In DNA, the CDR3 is TGTGCCAGCAGCTTCCGGGACAGCTATGGCTACACCTTC. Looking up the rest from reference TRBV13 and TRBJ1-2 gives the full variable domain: AAGVIQSPRHLIKEKRETATLKCYPIPRHDTVYWYQQGPGQDPQFLISFYEKMQSDKGSIPDRFSAQQFSDYHSELNMSSLELGDSALYFCASSFRDSYGYTFGSGTRLTVV.

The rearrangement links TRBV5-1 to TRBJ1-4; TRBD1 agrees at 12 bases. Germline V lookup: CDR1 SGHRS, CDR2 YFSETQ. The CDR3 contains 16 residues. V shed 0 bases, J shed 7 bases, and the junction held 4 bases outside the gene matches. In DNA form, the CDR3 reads TGCGCCAGCAGCTTGGGGGGACAGGGGGCTGGTGAAAAACTGTTTTTT. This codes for CASSLGGQGAGEKLFF.

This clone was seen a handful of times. CDR3: CASSYRPGGNQPQHF. The DNA for the CDR3 is TGTGCCAGCAGTTACCGGCCGGGGGGCAATCAGCCCCAGCATTTT. The chain recombines TRBV6-6 with TRBJ1-5; D perhaps matches TRBD1 (5 bases). CDR1 MNHNY and CDR2 SVGAGI come from the germline V gene (reference sequence). The CDR3 extends over 15 amino acids. Between the trimmed V and J ends, which lost 2 bases and 2 bases, there was a span of 10 bases.

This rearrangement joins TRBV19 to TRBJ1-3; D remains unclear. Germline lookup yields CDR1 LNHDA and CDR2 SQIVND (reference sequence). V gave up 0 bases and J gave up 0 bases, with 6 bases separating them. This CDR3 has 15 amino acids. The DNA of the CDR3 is TGTGCCAGTAGTATAGAGGGCAGCTCTGGAAACACCATATATTTT. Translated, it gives CASSIEGSSGNTIYF. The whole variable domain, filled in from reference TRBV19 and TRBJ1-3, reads DGGITQSPKYLFRKEGQNVTLSCEQNLNHDAMYWYRQDPGQGLRLIYYSQIVNDFQKGDIAEGYSVSREKKESFPLTVTSAQKNPTAFYLCASSIEGSSGNTIYFGEGSWLTVV.

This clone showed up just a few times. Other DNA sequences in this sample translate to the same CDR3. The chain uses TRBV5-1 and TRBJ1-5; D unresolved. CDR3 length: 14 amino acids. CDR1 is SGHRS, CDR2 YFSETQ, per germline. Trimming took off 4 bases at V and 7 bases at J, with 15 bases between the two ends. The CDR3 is CASSLEAGDQPQHF. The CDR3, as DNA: TGCGCCAGCAGCCTAGAGGCGGGAGACCAGCCCCAGCATTTT.

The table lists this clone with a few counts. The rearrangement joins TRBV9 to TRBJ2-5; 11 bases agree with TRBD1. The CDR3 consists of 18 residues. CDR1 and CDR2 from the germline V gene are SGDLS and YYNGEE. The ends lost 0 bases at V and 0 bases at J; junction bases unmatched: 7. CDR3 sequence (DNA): TGTGCCAGCAGCGTAGGCGGGACAGGGGGTGGGTACCAAGAGACCCAGTACTTC. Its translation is CASSVGGTGGGYQETQYF.

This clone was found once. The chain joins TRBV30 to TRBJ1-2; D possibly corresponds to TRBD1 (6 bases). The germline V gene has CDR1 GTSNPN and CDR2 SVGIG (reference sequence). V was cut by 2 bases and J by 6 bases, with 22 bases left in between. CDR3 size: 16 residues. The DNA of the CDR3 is TGTGCCTGGAGTTTGACCCTCGGTGCAGGGGTCGATGGCTACACCTTC. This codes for CAWSLTLGAGVDGYTF.

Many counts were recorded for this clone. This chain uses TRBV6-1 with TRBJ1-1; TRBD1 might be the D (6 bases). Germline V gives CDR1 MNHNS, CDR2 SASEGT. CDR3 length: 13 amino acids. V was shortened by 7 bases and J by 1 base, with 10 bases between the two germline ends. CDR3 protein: CASTWTANTEAFF. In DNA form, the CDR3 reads TGTGCCAGCACGTGGACAGCGAACACTGAAGCTTTCTTT.

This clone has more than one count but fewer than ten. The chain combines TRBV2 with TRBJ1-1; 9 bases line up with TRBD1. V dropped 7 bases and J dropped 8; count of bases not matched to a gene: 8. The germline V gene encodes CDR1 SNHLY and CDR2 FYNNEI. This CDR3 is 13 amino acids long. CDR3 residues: CASTPQGATEAFF. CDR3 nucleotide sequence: TGTGCCAGCACCCCACAGGGGGCAACGGAAGCTTTCTTT.

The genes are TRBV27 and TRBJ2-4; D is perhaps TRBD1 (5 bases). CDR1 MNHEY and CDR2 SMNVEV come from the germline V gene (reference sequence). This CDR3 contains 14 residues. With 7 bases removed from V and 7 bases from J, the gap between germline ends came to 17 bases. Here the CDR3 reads CASTSGREWNIQYF. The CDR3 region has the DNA TGTGCCAGCACCTCGGGCAGGGAATGGAACATTCAGTACTTC.

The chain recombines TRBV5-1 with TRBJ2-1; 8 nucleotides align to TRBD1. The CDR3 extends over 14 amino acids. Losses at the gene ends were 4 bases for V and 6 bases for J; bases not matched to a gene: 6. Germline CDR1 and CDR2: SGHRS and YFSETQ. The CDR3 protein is CASSRDRSSNEQFF. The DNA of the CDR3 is TGCGCCAGCAGCCGGGACAGGAGTTCCAATGAGCAGTTCTTC.

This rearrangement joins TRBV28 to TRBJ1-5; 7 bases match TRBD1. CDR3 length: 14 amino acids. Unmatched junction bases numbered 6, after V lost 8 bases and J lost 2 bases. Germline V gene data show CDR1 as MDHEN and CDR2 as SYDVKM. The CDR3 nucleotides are TGTGCCAGCTGTCCAGGGGGTGGCAATCAGCCCCAGCATTTT. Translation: CASCPGGGNQPQHF.

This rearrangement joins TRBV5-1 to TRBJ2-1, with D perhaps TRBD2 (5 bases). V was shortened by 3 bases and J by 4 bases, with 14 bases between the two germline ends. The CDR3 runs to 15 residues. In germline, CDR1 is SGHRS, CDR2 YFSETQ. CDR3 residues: CASSSDGRWYNEQFF. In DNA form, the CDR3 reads TGCGCCAGCAGCTCCGATGGGAGATGGTACAATGAGCAGTTCTTC. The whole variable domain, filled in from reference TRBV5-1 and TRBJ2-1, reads KAGVTQTPRYLIKTRGQQVTLSCSPISGHRSVSWYQQTPGQGLQFLFEYFSETQRNKGNFPGRFSGRQFSNSRSEMNVSTLELGDSALYLCASSSDGRWYNEQFFGPGTRLTVL.

This CDR3 reads CASSSQVNYGYTF. The CDR3 region has the DNA TGTGCCAGCAGCTCACAGGTGAACTATGGCTACACCTTC. The chain couples TRBV7-9 to TRBJ1-2, with a weak D call TRBD1 (5 bases). The CDR3 covers 13 residues. The germline V gene encodes CDR1 SEHNR and CDR2 FQNEAQ (reference sequence). The V gene lost 4 bases and the J gene lost 2 bases, with 8 bases spanning the gap.

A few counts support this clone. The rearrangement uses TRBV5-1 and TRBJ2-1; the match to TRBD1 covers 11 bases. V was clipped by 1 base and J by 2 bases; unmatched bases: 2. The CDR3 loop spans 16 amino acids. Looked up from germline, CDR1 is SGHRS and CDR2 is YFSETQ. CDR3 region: CASSLRGQGAYNEQFF. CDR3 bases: TGCGCCAGCAGCTTGAGGGGACAGGGGGCCTACAATGAGCAGTTCTTC.

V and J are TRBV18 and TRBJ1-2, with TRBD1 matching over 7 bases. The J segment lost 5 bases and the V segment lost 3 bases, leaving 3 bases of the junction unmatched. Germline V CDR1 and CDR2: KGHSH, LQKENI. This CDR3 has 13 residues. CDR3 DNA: TGTGCCAGCTCACCCGACAGGGAGTATGGCTACACCTTC. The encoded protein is CASSPDREYGYTF.